One and the same sample provided the 13 T cell receptor beta chains below, sequenced in a study of blood T cell repertoires in COVID-19. Here immunoSEQ multiplex PCR was the method, and the copy in TCRdb shows in-frame clones only, minus some. Among hundreds of thousands of clones listed, roughly 86% were seen once. The sequenced sample was PBMCs or T cells enriched from blood (not recorded which). The source of these receptors is a middle-aged woman with acute COVID-19.

The chain joins TRBV19 to TRBJ1-2; D not resolved. The CDR3 consists of 13 residues. Germline V gene lookup returns CDR1 LNHDA and CDR2 SQIVND (reference sequence). The V end was cut by 0 bases, the J end by 4 bases, with 6 bases between. This chain's CDR3 is CASSIDRVYGYTF. For the CDR3, the DNA is TGTGCCAGTAGTATAGACCGCGTCTATGGCTACACCTTC.

This chain uses TRBV7-9 with TRBJ2-2; tentative D call: TRBD2 (7 bases). V was shortened by 5 bases and J by 6 bases, with 13 bases between the two germline ends. Germline V gene sequence: CDR1 SEHNR, CDR2 FQNEAQ (reference sequence). CDR3 size: 14 residues. As DNA, the CDR3 is TGTGCCAGCAGCCCGGGGGGCCCAGCCGGGGAGCTGTTTTTT. This encodes CASSPGGPAGELFF.

The V and J genes are TRBV6-5 and TRBJ2-7, with unresolved D. The length of the CDR3 is 15 residues. V was shortened by 6 bases and J by 4 bases, with 19 bases between the two germline ends. CDR1 MNHEY and CDR2 SVGAGI come from the germline V gene. CDR3 sequence (DNA): TGTGCCAGCAGCCCATTGGGCAGATTCGGATACGAGCAGTACTTC. Amino acids: CASSPLGRFGYEQYF.

The chain uses TRBV6-5 and TRBJ2-5; 7 bases align to TRBD2. The CDR3 is 15 residues long. The trim removed 2 bases at V and 2 bases at J, leaving 5 bases unmatched. Germline CDR1 and CDR2: MNHEY and SVGAGI. CDR3 bases: TGTGCCAGCAGTTACGTGAGGACTAGGCAAGAGACCCAGTACTTC. Encoded protein: CASSYVRTRQETQYF.

There are a few counts of this clone. DNA of the CDR3: TGTGCCATCAGTGGGAGTAGTTTGTATGGCTACACCTTC. Protein: CAISGSSLYGYTF. The chain joins TRBV10-3 to TRBJ1-2; D gene ambiguous. This CDR3 has 13 amino acids. The V end lost 4 bases, the J end lost 5 bases, and 11 bases lay between the germline ends. Per germline, CDR1 ENHRY and CDR2 SYGVKD.

The V call is TRBV27, the J call TRBJ2-7; possibly TRBD1 for D (8 bases). Trimming removed 6 bases from V and 5 bases from J, with 20 bases in between. The germline gives CDR1 MNHEY, CDR2 SMNVEV (reference sequence). This CDR3 has 15 amino acids. In DNA form, the CDR3 reads TGTGCCAGCAGATGGACAGGGAGGGGTAGCAACGAGCAGTACTTC. The encoded protein is CASRWTGRGSNEQYF.

The chain is built from TRBV10-1 and TRBJ2-1; TRBD2 aligns across 10 bases. This CDR3 spans 16 amino acids. J gave up 7 bases and V 5 bases, and 11 bases lay outside the gene matches. Germline loops: CDR1 WNHNN, CDR2 SYGVQD (reference sequence). The DNA for the CDR3 is TGCGCCAGCAGTATATGCGAGCGGGGGGGCCCAAATGAGCAGTTCTTC. Its translation is CASSICERGGPNEQFF.

The count of this clone is one. This chain uses TRBV6-1 with TRBJ1-2; D is ambiguous. Germline loops: CDR1 MNHNS, CDR2 SASEGT. The CDR3 contains 17 residues. V gave up 4 bases and J gave up 8 bases, with 26 bases separating them. This CDR3 reads CASSGTHSSQQPQGYTF. In DNA, the CDR3 is TGTGCCAGCAGTGGTACCCACTCCTCCCAACAGCCTCAAGGCTACACCTTC.

This chain uses TRBV7-9 with TRBJ2-1; 7 bases agree with TRBD1. There are 14 residues in the CDR3. V trimming: 3 bases; J trimming: 6 bases; junction bases outside the gene matches: 5. Germline CDR1 SEHNR, CDR2 FQNEAQ (reference sequence). CDR3 region: CASSFQQGSNEQFF. The CDR3 region has the DNA TGTGCCAGCAGCTTTCAACAGGGGAGCAATGAGCAGTTCTTC. Combining the CDR3 with reference TRBV7-9 and TRBJ2-1 gives the whole variable domain DTGVSQNPRHKITKRGQNVTFRCDPISEHNRLYWYRQTLGQGPEFLTYFQNEAQLEKSRLLSDRFSAERPKGSFSTLEIQRTEQGDSAMYLCASSFQQGSNEQFFGPGTRLTVL.

CDR3 bases: TGCGCCAGCAGTGATTGGACTCAAGGCGCAAGGCCCCAGCATTTT. It yields the protein CASSDWTQGARPQHF. J is TRBJ1-5 and V is TRBV10-2; D unclear. Trimming removed 3 bases at V and 9 bases at J, with 18 bases between. Germline values: CDR1 WSHSY, CDR2 SAAADI. This CDR3 is 15 amino acids long.

The V call is TRBV27, the J call TRBJ1-2; D gene ambiguous. CDR3 length: 16 residues. V lost 2 bases and J lost 8, with 21 bases in between. Germline CDR1 MNHEY, CDR2 SMNVEV (reference sequence). In DNA form, the CDR3 reads TGTGCCAGCAGTTTAAATCCCAGCCTTAGCCCCCTGGGCTACACCTTC. Its protein product is CASSLNPSLSPLGYTF.

The chain is built from TRBV2 and TRBJ2-2, with 14 nucleotides matching TRBD2. The germline gives CDR1 SNHLY, CDR2 FYNNEI. After removal of 6 bases from V and 4 bases from J, the junction contained 1 base not matched to a gene. This CDR3 has 15 amino acids. The CDR3 sequence is CASRTSGGATGELFF. The CDR3 DNA follows: TGTGCCAGCAGGACTAGCGGGGGGGCCACCGGGGAGCTGTTTTTT. The full variable domain, with the rest looked up from reference TRBV2 and TRBJ2-2, is EPEVTQTPSHQVTQMGQEVILRCVPISNHLYFYWYRQILGQKVEFLVSFYNNEISEKSEIFDDQFSVERPDGSNFTLKIRSTKLEDSAMYFCASRTSGGATGELFFGEGSRLTVL.

The chain links TRBV28 to TRBJ1-1, with 9 bases that match TRBD1. This CDR3 contains 15 residues. After removal of 4 bases from V and 5 bases from J, the junction contained 8 bases not matched to a gene. Per the germline V gene, CDR1 is MDHEN and CDR2 is SYDVKM. CDR3 nucleotides: TGTGCCAGCAGTTCCTCACAGGGGGCCTTTACTGAAGCTTTCTTT. Amino acid sequence: CASSSSQGAFTEAFF.